This T cell receptor beta chain was recovered during a study of post-analysis software for immune sequencing data. Prepared libraries of TCR beta cDNA carried unique molecular identifiers. TCRdb reprocessed the PCR reads with MiXCR, giving one entry per CDR3 protein. The sample lists about 160,000 distinct CDR3 sequences, around 36% occurring once. Per germline, CDR1 SGDLS and CDR2 YYNGEE. The CDR3 has 15 residues. V was pared by 0 bases and J by 3 bases, with 10 bases between. The chain uses TRBV9 and TRBJ2-1, with unresolved D. The specimen comprised blood, sampled after autologous hematopoietic stem cell transplantation. This clonotype originated in a girl aged 10 to 17 with multiple sclerosis. CDR3 region: CASSVDTFLYNEQFF. The CDR3 DNA follows: TGTGCCAGCAGCGTAGATACTTTTCTCTACAATGAGCAGTTCTTC.